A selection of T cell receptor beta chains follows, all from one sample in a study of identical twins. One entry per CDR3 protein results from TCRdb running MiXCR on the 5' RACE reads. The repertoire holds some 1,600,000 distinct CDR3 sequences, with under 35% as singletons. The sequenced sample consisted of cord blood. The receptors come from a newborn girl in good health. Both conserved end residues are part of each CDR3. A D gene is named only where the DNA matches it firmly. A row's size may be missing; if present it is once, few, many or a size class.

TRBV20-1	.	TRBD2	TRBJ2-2	TGCAGTGCTACGACTAGCGGGAGCACCGGGGAGCTGTTTTTT	CSATTSGSTGELFF
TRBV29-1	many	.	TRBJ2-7	TGCAGCACCCGACAGGGCGGGAGATACGAGCAGTACTTC	CSTRQGGRYEQYF
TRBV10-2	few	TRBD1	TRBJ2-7	TGCGCCACCCGGGACAGGGTCAGATACGAGCAGTACTTC	CATRDRVRYEQYF
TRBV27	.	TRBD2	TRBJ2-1	TGTGCCAGCAGTTTATCGGGGTGGCGGGAGGACCTCGGGCGGCAGTTCTTC	CASSLSGWREDLGRQFF
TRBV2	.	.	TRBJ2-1	TGTGCTTCCACAGTGATGGGCTACAATGAGCAGTTCTTC	CASTVMGYNEQFF
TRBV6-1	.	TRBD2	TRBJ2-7	TGTGCCAGCAGTGTGCTGACTAGCGGGAGATCCTGCGAGCAGTACTTC	CASSVLTSGRSCEQYF
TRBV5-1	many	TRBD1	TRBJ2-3	TGTGCCAGCAGCGTAGGACAGGGGGCAGATACGCAGTATTTT	CASSVGQGADTQYF
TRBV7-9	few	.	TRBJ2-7	TGTGCCAGCAGCCCTAATATGGGCGAGCAGTACTTC	CASSPNMGEQYF
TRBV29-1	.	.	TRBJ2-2	TGCAGCGTTGGGGCGAACACCGGGGAGCTGTTTTTT	CSVGANTGELFF
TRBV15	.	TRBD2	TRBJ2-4	TGTGCCACCAGCAGAGCCATTCTAGCGGGGGAGCAGTACTTC	CATSRAILAGEQYF
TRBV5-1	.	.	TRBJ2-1	TGCGCCAACAGCTTGTACAGTCGGGACAATGAGCAGTTCTTC	CANSLYSRDNEQFF
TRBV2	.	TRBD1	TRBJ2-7	TGTGCCAGCAGTGAAGCGGGGACAGGGGGCTGGGAGCAGTACTTC	CASSEAGTGGWEQYF
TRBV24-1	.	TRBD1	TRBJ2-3	TGTGCCACCAGTGGCAGGGACAGCCAAGGACTTCATACGCAGTATTTT	CATSGRDSQGLHTQYF
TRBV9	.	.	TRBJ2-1	TGTGCCAGCAGCGCCTTAGGTAGGCCCTACAATGAGCAGTTCTTC	CASSALGRPYNEQFF
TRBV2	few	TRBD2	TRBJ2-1	TGTGCCAGCAGGACTAGCGGGAGGCCTAACAATGAGCAGTTCTTC	CASRTSGRPNNEQFF
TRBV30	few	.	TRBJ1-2	TGTGCCTGGAGTGTAGGGACAAACTATGGCTACACCTTC	CAWSVGTNYGYTF
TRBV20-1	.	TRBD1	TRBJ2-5	TGCAGTGCGCCTCCGGGACAGGGTTTGTTGGAGACCCAGTACTTC	CSAPPGQGLLETQYF